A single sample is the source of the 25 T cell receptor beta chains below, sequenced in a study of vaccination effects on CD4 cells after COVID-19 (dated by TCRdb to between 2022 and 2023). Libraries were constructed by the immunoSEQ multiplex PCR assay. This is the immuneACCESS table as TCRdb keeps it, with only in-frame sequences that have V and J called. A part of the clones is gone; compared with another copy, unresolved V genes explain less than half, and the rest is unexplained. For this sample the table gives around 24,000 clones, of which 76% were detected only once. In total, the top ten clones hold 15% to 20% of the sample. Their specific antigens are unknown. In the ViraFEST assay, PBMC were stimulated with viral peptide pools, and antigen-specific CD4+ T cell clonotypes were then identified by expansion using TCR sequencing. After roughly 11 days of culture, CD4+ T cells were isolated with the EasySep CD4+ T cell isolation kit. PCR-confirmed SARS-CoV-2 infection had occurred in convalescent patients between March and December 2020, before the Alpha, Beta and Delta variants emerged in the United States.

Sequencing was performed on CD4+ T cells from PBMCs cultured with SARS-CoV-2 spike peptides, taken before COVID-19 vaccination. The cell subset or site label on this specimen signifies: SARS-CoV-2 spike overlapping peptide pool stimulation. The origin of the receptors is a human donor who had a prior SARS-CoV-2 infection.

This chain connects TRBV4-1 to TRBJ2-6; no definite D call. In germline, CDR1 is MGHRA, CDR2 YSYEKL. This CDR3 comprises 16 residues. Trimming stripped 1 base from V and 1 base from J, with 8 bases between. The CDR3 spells CASSQVVWSGANVLTF. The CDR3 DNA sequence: TGCGCCAGCAGCCAAGTAGTGTGGTCTGGGGCCAACGTCCTGACTTTC.

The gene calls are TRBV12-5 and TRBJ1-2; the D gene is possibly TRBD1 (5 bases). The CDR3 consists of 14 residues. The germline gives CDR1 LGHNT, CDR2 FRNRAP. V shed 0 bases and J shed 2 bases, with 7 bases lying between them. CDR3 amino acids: CASGLVRDNYGYTF. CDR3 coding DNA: TGTGCTAGTGGTTTGGTCCGGGACAACTATGGCTACACCTTC.

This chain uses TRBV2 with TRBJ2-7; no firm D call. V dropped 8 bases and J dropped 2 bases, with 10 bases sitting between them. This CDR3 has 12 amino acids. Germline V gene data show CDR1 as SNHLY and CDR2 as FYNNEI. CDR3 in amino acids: CASSGRTYEQYF. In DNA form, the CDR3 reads TGTGCCAGCTCCGGACGGACCTACGAGCAGTACTTC.

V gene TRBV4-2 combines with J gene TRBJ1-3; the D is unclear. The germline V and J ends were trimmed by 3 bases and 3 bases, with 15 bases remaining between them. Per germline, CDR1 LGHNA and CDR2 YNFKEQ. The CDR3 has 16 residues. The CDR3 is CASSQLDGGYGNTIYF. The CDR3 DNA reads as TGTGCCAGCAGCCAGCTCGACGGAGGGTATGGAAACACCATATATTTT.

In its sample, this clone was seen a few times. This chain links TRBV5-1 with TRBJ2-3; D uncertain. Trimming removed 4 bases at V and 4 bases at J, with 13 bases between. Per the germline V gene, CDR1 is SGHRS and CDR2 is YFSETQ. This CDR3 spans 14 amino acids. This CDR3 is CASSPPELADTQYF. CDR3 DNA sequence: TGCGCCAGCAGCCCCCCGGAATTAGCAGATACGCAGTATTTT.

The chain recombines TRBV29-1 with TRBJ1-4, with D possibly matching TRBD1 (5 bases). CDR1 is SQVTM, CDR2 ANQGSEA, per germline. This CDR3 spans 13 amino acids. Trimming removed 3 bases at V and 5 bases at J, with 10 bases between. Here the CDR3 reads CSVDPGENEKLFF. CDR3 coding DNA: TGCAGCGTTGACCCGGGGGAGAATGAAAAACTGTTTTTT. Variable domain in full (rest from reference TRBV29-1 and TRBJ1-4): SAVISQKPSRDICQRGTSLTIQCQVDSQVTMMFWYRQQPGQSLTLIATANQGSEATYESGFVIDKFPISRPNLTFSTLTVSNMSPEDSSIYLCSVDPGENEKLFFGSGTQLSVL.

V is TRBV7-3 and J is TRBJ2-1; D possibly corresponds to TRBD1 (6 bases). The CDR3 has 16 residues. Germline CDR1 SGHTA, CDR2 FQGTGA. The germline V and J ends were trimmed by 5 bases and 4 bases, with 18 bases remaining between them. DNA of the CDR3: TGTGCCAGCAGCCTCACAGGGTCGCAGGGGTACAATGAGCAGTTCTTC. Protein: CASSLTGSQGYNEQFF.

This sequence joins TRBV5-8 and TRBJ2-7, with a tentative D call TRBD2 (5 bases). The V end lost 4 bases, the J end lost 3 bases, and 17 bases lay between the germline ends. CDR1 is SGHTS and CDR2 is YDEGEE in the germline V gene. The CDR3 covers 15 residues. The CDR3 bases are TGTGCCAGCAGCCCCCGGGGAACAGCCTTCTACGAGCAGTACTTC. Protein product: CASSPRGTAFYEQYF.

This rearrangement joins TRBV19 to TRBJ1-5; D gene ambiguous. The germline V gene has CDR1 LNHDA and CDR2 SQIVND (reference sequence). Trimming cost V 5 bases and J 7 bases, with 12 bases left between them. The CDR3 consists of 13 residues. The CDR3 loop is CASSSTSGQPQHF. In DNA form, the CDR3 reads TGTGCCAGTAGTTCGACATCCGGACAGCCCCAGCATTTT.

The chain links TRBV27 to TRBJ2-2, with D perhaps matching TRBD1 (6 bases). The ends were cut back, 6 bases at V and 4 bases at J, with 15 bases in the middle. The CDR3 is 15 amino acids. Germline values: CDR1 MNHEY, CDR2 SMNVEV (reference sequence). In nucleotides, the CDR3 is TGTGCCAGCAGCCCGATCTGGGACACCACCGGGGAGCTGTTTTTT. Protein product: CASSPIWDTTGELFF.

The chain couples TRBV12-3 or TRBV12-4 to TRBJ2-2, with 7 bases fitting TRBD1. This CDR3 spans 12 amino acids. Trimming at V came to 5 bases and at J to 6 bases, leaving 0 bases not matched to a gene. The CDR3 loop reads CASSQGAGELFF. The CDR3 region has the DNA TGTGCCAGCAGTCAGGGGGCCGGGGAGCTGTTTTTT.

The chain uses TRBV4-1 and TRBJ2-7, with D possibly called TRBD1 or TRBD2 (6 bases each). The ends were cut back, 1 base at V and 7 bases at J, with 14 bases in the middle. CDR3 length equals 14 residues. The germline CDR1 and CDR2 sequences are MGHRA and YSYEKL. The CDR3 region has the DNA TGCGCCAGCAGCCAAGCGGAGGGGGTGGGAGAGCAGTACTTC. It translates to CASSQAEGVGEQYF.

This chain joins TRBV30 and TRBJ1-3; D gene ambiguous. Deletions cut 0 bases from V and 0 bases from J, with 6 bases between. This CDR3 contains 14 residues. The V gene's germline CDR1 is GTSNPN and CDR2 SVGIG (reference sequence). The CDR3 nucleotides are TGTGCCTGGAGTGTGGGCCCCTCTGGAAACACCATATATTTT. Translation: CAWSVGPSGNTIYF.

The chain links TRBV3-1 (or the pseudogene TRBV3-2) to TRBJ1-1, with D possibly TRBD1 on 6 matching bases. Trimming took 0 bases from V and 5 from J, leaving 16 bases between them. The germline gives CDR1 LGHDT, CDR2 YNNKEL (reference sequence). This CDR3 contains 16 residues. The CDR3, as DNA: TGTGCCAGCAGCCAAGATGGGGGCGACAGGAATACTGAAGCTTTCTTT. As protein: CASSQDGGDRNTEAFF.

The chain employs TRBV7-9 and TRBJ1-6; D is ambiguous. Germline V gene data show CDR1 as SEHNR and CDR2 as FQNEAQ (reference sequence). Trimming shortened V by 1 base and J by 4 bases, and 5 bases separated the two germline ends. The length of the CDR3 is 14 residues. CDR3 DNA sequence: TGTGCCAGCAGCTTAGAACAGTATAATTCACCCCTCCACTTT. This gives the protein CASSLEQYNSPLHF.

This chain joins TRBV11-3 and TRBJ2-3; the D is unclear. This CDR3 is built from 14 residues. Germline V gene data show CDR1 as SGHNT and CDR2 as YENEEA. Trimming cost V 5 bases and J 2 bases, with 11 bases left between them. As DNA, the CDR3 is TGTGCCAGCAGCCTCACCACAGACACAGATACGCAGTATTTT. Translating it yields CASSLTTDTDTQYF.

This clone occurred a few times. The CDR3 DNA reads TGTGCCAGCAGCCTTAACATTCCAGGGGGGGAGCAGTACTTC. The encoded protein is CASSLNIPGGEQYF. V and J are TRBV7-9 and TRBJ2-7; weak D call: TRBD1 (7 bases). The CDR3 extends over 14 amino acids. Per germline, CDR1 SEHNR and CDR2 FQNEAQ (reference sequence). Trimming took 5 bases from V and 7 from J, leaving 18 bases between them.

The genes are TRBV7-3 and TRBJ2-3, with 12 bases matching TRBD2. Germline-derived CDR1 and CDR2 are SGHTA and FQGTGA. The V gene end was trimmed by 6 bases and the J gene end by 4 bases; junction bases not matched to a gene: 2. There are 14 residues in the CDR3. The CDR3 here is CASRSSGGADTQYF. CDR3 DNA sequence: TGTGCCAGCAGATCTAGCGGGGGGGCAGATACGCAGTATTTT.

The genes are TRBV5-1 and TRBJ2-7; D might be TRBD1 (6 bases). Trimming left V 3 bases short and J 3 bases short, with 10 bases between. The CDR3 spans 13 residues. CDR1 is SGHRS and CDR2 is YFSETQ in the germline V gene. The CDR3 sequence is CASSSRDNYEQYF. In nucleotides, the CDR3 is TGCGCCAGCAGCTCCCGGGACAACTACGAGCAGTACTTC.

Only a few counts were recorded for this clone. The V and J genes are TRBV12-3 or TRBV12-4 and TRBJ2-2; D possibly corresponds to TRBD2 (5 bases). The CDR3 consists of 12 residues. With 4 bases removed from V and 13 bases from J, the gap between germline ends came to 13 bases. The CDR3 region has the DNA TGTGCCAGCAGTTCCAACGTCCGGGGGCTGTTTTTT. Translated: CASSSNVRGLFF.

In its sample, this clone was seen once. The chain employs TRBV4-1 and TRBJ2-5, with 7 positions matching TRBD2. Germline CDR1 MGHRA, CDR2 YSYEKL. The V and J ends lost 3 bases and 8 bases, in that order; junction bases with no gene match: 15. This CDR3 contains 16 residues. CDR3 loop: CASSQINILAFGTQYF. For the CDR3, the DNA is TGCGCCAGCAGCCAGATAAACATACTAGCGTTCGGTACCCAGTACTTC.

The CDR3 sequence is CATSDPGGTDTQYF. The CDR3, as DNA: TGTGCCACCAGTGACCCGGGGGGCACAGATACGCAGTATTTT. The rearrangement links TRBV24-1 to TRBJ2-3; the D gene is possibly TRBD2 (6 bases). Trimming removed 4 bases from V and 1 base from J, with 8 bases in between. The CDR3 loop spans 14 amino acids. The germline V gene encodes CDR1 KGHDR and CDR2 SFDVKD.

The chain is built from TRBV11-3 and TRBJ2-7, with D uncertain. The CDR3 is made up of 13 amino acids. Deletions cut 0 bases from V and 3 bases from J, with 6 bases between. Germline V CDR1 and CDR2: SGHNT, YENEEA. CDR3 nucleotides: TGTGCCAGCAGCTTAGAAGACGGCTACGAGCAGTACTTC. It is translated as CASSLEDGYEQYF. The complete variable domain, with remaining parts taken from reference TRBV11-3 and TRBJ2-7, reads EAGVVQSPRYKIIEKKQPVAFWCNPISGHNTLYWYLQNLGQGPELLIRYENEEAVDDSQLPKDRFSAERLKGVDSTLKIQPAELGDSAVYLCASSLEDGYEQYFGPGTRLTVT.

The CDR3 DNA reads as TGTGCCAGCAGCCCGCGGAGGGGGAGTGATCAGCCCCAGCATTTT. This gives the protein CASSPRRGSDQPQHF. V and J are TRBV3-1 (or the pseudogene TRBV3-2) and TRBJ1-5, with D perhaps matching TRBD1 (6 bases). V was shortened by 4 bases and J by 5 bases, with 15 bases between the two germline ends. The CDR3 contains 15 residues. Germline V gives CDR1 LGHDT, CDR2 YNNKEL (reference sequence).

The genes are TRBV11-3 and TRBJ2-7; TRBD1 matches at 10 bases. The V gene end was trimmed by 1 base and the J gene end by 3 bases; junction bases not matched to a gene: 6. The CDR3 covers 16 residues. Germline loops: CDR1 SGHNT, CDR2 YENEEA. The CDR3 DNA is TGTGCCAGCAGCTTAGGTCTCCGGACAGGGGGCTACGAGCAGTACTTC. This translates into CASSLGLRTGGYEQYF.